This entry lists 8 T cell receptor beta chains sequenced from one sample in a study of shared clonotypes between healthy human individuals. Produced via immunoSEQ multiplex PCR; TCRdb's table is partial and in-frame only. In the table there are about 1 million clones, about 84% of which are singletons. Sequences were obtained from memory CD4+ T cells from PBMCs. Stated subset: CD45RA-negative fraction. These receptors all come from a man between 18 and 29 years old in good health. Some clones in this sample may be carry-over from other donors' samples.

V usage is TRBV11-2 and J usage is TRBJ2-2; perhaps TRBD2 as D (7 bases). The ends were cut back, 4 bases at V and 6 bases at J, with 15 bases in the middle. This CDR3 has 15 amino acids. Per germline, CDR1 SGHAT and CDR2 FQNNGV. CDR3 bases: TGTGCCAGCAGCTACGGACTAGGGGGGTCCGGGGAGCTGTTTTTT. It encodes CASSYGLGGSGELFF.

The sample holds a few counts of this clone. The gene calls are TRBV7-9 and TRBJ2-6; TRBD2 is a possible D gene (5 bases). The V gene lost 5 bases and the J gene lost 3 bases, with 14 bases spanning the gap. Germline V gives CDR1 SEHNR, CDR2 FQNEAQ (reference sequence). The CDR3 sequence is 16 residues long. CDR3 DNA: TGTGCCAGCAGCCGCCACACGGGGATTGGGGCCAACGTCCTGACTTTC. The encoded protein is CASSRHTGIGANVLTF. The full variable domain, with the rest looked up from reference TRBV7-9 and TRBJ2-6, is DTGVSQNPRHKITKRGQNVTFRCDPISEHNRLYWYRQTLGQGPEFLTYFQNEAQLEKSRLLSDRFSAERPKGSFSTLEIQRTEQGDSAMYLCASSRHTGIGANVLTFGAGSRLTVL.

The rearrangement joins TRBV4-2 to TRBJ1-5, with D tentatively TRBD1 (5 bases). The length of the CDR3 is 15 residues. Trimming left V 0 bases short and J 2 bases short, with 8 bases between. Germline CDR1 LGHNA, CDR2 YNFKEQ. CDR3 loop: CASSQDTGGNQPQHF. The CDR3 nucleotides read TGTGCCAGCAGCCAAGATACGGGGGGCAATCAGCCCCAGCATTTT.

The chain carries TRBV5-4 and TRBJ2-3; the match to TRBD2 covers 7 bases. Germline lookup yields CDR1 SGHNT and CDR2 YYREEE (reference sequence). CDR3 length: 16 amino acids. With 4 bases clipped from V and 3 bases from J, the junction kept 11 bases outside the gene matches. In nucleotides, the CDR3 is TGTGCCAGCAGCCCTCCTCCGGGGCGGGGGACAGATACGCAGTATTTT. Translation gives CASSPPPGRGTDTQYF.

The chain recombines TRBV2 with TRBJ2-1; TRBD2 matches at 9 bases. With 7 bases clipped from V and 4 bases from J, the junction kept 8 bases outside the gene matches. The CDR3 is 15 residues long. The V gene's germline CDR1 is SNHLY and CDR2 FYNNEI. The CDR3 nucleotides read TGTGCCAGCAAAAGGTTACTAGCGGGTTACAATGAGCAGTTCTTC. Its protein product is CASKRLLAGYNEQFF.

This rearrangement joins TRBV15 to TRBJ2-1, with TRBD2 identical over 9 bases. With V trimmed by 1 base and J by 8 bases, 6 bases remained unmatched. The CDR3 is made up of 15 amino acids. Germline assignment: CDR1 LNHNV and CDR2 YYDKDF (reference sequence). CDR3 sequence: CATSRGSGRVDEQFF. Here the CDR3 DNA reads TGTGCCACCAGCAGAGGTAGCGGGAGAGTCGATGAGCAGTTCTTC.

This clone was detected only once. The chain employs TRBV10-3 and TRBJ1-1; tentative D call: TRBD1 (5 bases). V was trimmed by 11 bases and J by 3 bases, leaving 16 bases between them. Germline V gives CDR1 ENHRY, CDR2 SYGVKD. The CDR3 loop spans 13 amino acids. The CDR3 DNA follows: TGTGCCGGGTCGGATGGGGCGGACACTGAAGCTTTCTTT. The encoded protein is CAGSDGADTEAFF.

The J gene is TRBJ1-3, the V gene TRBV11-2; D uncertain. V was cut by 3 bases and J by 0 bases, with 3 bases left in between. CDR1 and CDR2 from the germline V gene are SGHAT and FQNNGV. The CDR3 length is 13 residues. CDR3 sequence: CASSFSSGNTIYF. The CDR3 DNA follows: TGTGCCAGCAGCTTCAGCTCTGGAAACACCATATATTTT.